The 25 T cell receptor beta chains in this list originate from one sample, sequenced in a study of cytomegalovirus exposure and HLA in healthy donors. The study ran its PCR with 60 Vbeta and 13 Jbeta primers. Repertoires were generated with immunoSEQ multiplex PCR, while TCRdb's copy carries only in-frame clones and drops some. The table includes more than 75,000 clones, more than 75% detected once. Sequenced: PBMCs. All receptors derive from a woman in her forties in good health and CMV-seronegative.

In its sample, this clone was seen once. The chain recombines TRBV30 with TRBJ1-6, with no clear D. From germline, CDR1 is GTSNPN and CDR2 SVGIG (reference sequence). The CDR3 extends over 15 amino acids. Trimming shortened V by 4 bases and J by 5 bases, and 15 bases separated the two germline ends. CDR3 nucleotides: TGTGCCTGGACCGCATGGGCCGCCGATAATTCACCCCTCCACTTT. It codes for CAWTAWAADNSPLHF.

The gene calls are TRBV7-2 and TRBJ1-5, with D possibly TRBD1 on 6 matching bases. The CDR3 is 14 residues long. Trimming removed 5 bases at V and 4 bases at J, with 12 bases between. Per germline, CDR1 SGHTA and CDR2 FQGNSA. CDR3 coding DNA: TGTGCCAGCAGCCTAGAGGGGGGGAATCAGCCCCAGCATTTT. It specifies CASSLEGGNQPQHF. The whole variable domain, filled in from reference TRBV7-2 and TRBJ1-5, reads GAGVSQSPSNKVTEKGKDVELRCDPISGHTALYWYRQSLGQGLEFLIYFQGNSAPDKSGLPSDRFSAERTGGSVSTLTIQRTQQEDSAVYLCASSLEGGNQPQHFGDGTRLSIL.

The V gene is TRBV29-1, the J gene TRBJ2-3; 7 bases map to TRBD2. The CDR3 is made up of 15 amino acids. V shed 4 bases and J 4 bases; nucleotides not matched to a gene: 11. Germline assignment: CDR1 SQVTM and CDR2 ANQGSEA. This chain's CDR3 is CSVASGSGVADTQYF. The CDR3 region has the DNA TGCAGCGTTGCATCCGGGAGCGGGGTCGCAGATACGCAGTATTTT.

The genes are TRBV13 and TRBJ1-2; 8 bases align to TRBD1. The CDR3 contains 12 residues. The junction had 8 bases not matched to a gene; V was cut back by 5 bases and J by 12 bases. Germline V gene sequence: CDR1 PRHDT, CDR2 FYEKMQ (reference sequence). The CDR3 here is CASSLGTGWNTF. For the CDR3, the DNA is TGTGCCAGCAGCCTTGGGACAGGTTGGAACACCTTC.

Of note for this clone: The DNA is left out, because the CDR3 cannot be placed on it with certainty; the CDR3 is given as TCRdb lists it. The V and J genes are TRBV30 and TRBJ1-5; the DNA was not compared with TRBD1, the D call given in the table. The CDR3 has 13 residues if both end residues are counted. Germline values: CDR1 GTSNPN, CDR2 SVGIG (reference sequence). The CDR3 sequence is CAWGAGANQPQNF.

The V and J genes are TRBV29-1 and TRBJ2-2; no clear D gene. CDR3 size: 11 residues. V was trimmed by 7 bases and J by 2 bases, leaving 5 bases between them. Per the germline V gene, CDR1 is SQVTM and CDR2 is ANQGSEA. The CDR3 reads CSAGNTGELFF. CDR3 nucleotide sequence: TGCAGCGCTGGCAACACCGGGGAGCTGTTTTTT.

V usage is TRBV2 and J usage is TRBJ2-7; 7 positions match TRBD1. V was clipped by 6 bases and J by 3 bases; unmatched bases: 8. The CDR3 sequence is 14 residues long. CDR1 is SNHLY and CDR2 is FYNNEI in the germline V gene. This chain's CDR3 is CASSLGDSLYEQYF. DNA for the CDR3: TGTGCCAGCAGCCTCGGGGACAGTCTCTACGAGCAGTACTTC.

The V and J genes are TRBV19 and TRBJ2-5; TRBD1 agrees at 8 bases. This CDR3 comprises 15 residues. Trimming took 4 bases from V and 1 from J; bases not matched to a gene: 5. Germline-derived CDR1 and CDR2 are LNHDA and SQIVND (reference sequence). CDR3 protein: CASSTWGTGQETQYF. Written as DNA, the CDR3 is TGTGCCAGTAGTACCTGGGGGACAGGCCAAGAGACCCAGTACTTC.

The chain joins TRBV28 to TRBJ1-2, with D perhaps matching TRBD1 (6 bases). V lost 3 bases, J lost 0 bases, and 23 bases lay in between. Germline V CDR1 and CDR2: MDHEN, SYDVKM. The CDR3 length is 19 residues. This chain's CDR3 is CASSFLSNRGRTANYGYTF. In DNA, the CDR3 is TGTGCCAGCAGTTTTCTCTCCAATCGGGGCCGGACAGCTAACTATGGCTACACCTTC.

The rearrangement links TRBV25-1 to TRBJ2-2, with D maybe TRBD2 (6 bases). Trimming pared 7 bases from V and 6 bases from J, leaving 9 bases between. The CDR3 has 12 amino acids. Germline values: CDR1 MGHDK, CDR2 SYGVNS. The CDR3 DNA reads TGTGCCAGCAATCCGGGAGCCGGGGAGCTGTTTTTT. Its protein product is CASNPGAGELFF. The full variable domain, with the rest looked up from reference TRBV25-1 and TRBJ2-2, is EADIYQTPRYLVIGTGKKITLECSQTMGHDKMYWYQQDPGMELHLIHYSYGVNSTEKGDLSSESTVSRIRTEHFPLTLESARPSHTSQYLCASNPGAGELFFGEGSRLTVL.

The chain combines TRBV7-8 with TRBJ2-5; 7 bases line up with TRBD1. The ends lost 2 bases at V and 1 base at J; junction bases unmatched: 10. The length of the CDR3 is 17 residues. Germline CDR1 SGHVS, CDR2 FQNEAQ. The CDR3 DNA reads TGTGCCAGCAGCTTACCCAGGACAGGCCCTCTCCAAGAGACCCAGTACTTC. Translation gives CASSLPRTGPLQETQYF.

Here the CDR3 DNA reads TGTGCCAGTAGTGATACAGGGTACTATGGCTACACCTTC. Translating gives CASSDTGYYGYTF. This chain uses TRBV19 with TRBJ1-2; a weak D match, TRBD1 (6 bases). Germline CDR1 LNHDA, CDR2 SQIVND (reference sequence). V lost 5 bases and J lost 3, with 10 bases in between. The CDR3 runs 13 residues.

The rearrangement joins TRBV5-1 to TRBJ2-3, with D possibly TRBD2 on 6 matching bases. This CDR3 is 14 amino acids long. With 3 bases removed from V and 1 base from J, the gap between germline ends came to 9 bases. Per germline, CDR1 SGHRS and CDR2 YFSETQ. The CDR3 protein is CASSYWEGTDTQYF. As DNA, the CDR3 is TGCGCCAGCAGCTATTGGGAGGGCACAGATACGCAGTATTTT.

The chain recombines TRBV27 with TRBJ2-1; D is uncertain. Germline V CDR1 and CDR2: MNHEY, SMNVEV (reference sequence). The CDR3 runs to 15 residues. Trimming took off 6 bases at V and 0 bases at J, with 12 bases between the two ends. The CDR3 is CASSPSLSSYNEQFF. CDR3 DNA: TGTGCCAGCAGCCCATCCTTGAGCTCCTACAATGAGCAGTTCTTC.

The rearrangement uses TRBV7-2 and TRBJ1-1; D gene uncertain. Germline loops: CDR1 SGHTA, CDR2 FQGNSA. This CDR3 has 14 residues. With 4 bases removed from V and 2 bases from J, the gap between germline ends came to 11 bases. The CDR3 protein is CASSSRGGNTEAFF. In nucleotides, the CDR3 is TGTGCCAGCAGCTCCCGGGGAGGAAACACTGAAGCTTTCTTT.

This clone was picked up a small number of times. This chain uses TRBV19 with TRBJ1-1; D may be TRBD1 (6 bases). CDR1 and CDR2 from the germline V gene are LNHDA and SQIVND (reference sequence). The CDR3 runs to 13 residues. With 9 bases removed from V and 4 bases from J, the gap between germline ends came to 15 bases. This CDR3 is CASLRDMGTEAFF. CDR3 nucleotides: TGTGCCAGCCTCCGGGACATGGGCACTGAAGCTTTCTTT.

The rearrangement uses TRBV30 and TRBJ1-3, with TRBD1 identical over 7 bases. Germline CDR1 reads GTSNPN; CDR2 reads SVGIG (reference sequence). Trimming took 0 bases from V and 4 from J; bases not matched to a gene: 9. The CDR3 has 16 residues. CDR3 protein: CAWSVTRTGPGNTIYF. In nucleotides, the CDR3 is TGTGCCTGGAGTGTAACCCGGACAGGTCCAGGAAACACCATATATTTT. Variable domain in full (rest from reference TRBV30 and TRBJ1-3): SQTIHQWPATLVQPVGSPLSLECTVEGTSNPNLYWYRQAAGRGLQLLFYSVGIGQISSEVPQNLSASRPQDRQFILSSKKLLLSDSGFYLCAWSVTRTGPGNTIYFGEGSWLTVV.

This rearrangement joins TRBV5-6 to TRBJ1-1, with no clear D. The CDR3 spans 14 residues. The V gene's germline CDR1 is SGHDT and CDR2 YYEEEE. V was trimmed by 1 base and J by 7 bases, leaving 14 bases between them. The CDR3 loop reads CASSLWRSLREAFF. In DNA, the CDR3 is TGTGCCAGCAGCTTGTGGCGGAGCCTTCGTGAAGCTTTCTTT.

This clone came up a few times. The chain is built from TRBV4-1 and TRBJ1-4, with D tentatively TRBD1 (5 bases). Germline CDR1 MGHRA, CDR2 YSYEKL. Trimming stripped 6 bases from V and 4 bases from J, with 15 bases between. This CDR3 is 15 amino acids long. In DNA, the CDR3 is TGCGCCAGCAGACCGGGAGGGGCAAATAATGAAAAACTGTTTTTT. This sequence encodes CASRPGGANNEKLFF.

This clone was detected a few times. V and J are TRBV14 and TRBJ1-4, with 9 nucleotides matching TRBD1. CDR3 length equals 16 residues. Unmatched junction bases numbered 4, after V lost 0 bases and J lost 5 bases. Germline values: CDR1 SGHDN, CDR2 FVKESK. CDR3 DNA sequence: TGTGCCAGCAGCCAAGATAAGGGGACAGGGAATGAAAAACTGTTTTTT. Protein sequence: CASSQDKGTGNEKLFF.

The chain combines TRBV10-3 with TRBJ2-2; 9 nucleotides match TRBD2. Germline V gene lookup returns CDR1 ENHRY and CDR2 SYGVKD. The CDR3 has 14 amino acids. The J segment lost 7 bases and the V segment lost 8 bases, leaving 8 bases of the junction unmatched. The DNA for the CDR3 is TGTGCCATCCAGGAGACTAGCGGCTTCGGGGAGCTGTTTTTT. Its protein is CAIQETSGFGELFF.

The CDR3 region is CASSTQGSHLYEQYF. Here the CDR3 DNA reads TGTGCCAGTAGTACACAGGGGTCTCATCTCTACGAGCAGTACTTC. This rearrangement joins TRBV19 to TRBJ2-7; TRBD1 matches 7 bases. CDR3 size: 15 residues. CDR1 is LNHDA, CDR2 SQIVND, per germline (reference sequence). V trimming: 4 bases; J trimming: 3 bases; junction bases outside the gene matches: 9.

The chain uses TRBV30 and TRBJ2-1, with D possibly being TRBD2 (6 bases). Between the trimmed V and J ends, which lost 6 bases and 5 bases, there was a span of 17 bases. Germline V CDR1 and CDR2: GTSNPN, SVGIG (reference sequence). CDR3 size: 14 residues. CDR3 residues: CACPRDSFDNEQFF. CDR3 sequence (DNA): TGTGCCTGCCCTCGGGACTCCTTCGACAATGAGCAGTTCTTC.

This clone showed up just a few times. The chain joins TRBV5-1 to TRBJ1-5, with 8 bases identical to TRBD1. Unmatched junction bases numbered 7, after V lost 0 bases and J lost 2 bases. This CDR3 has 17 residues. Germline V gene lookup returns CDR1 SGHRS and CDR2 YFSETQ. The CDR3 DNA follows: TGCGCCAGCAGCTTGGGGGCAGGGGGCTCTGGCAATCAGCCCCAGCATTTT. Translated: CASSLGAGGSGNQPQHF.

The V gene is TRBV2, the J gene TRBJ2-2; D may be TRBD1 (7 bases). Per germline, CDR1 SNHLY and CDR2 FYNNEI. Trimming cost V 4 bases and J 5 bases, with 17 bases left between them. There are 16 residues in the CDR3. The CDR3 bases are TGTGCCAGCAGTGTGCAGGAGACAGGGAGGACCGGGGAGCTGTTTTTT. It codes for CASSVQETGRTGELFF.